A single sample gave rise to the 25 T cell receptor beta chains below, sequenced in a study of naive and memory T cell subsets. The library had UMIs added by 3' ligation of an oligonucleotide to TCR cDNA. Ligated cDNA underwent four rounds of PCR with nested alpha and beta constant region primers and SP2. TCRdb recomputed calls from the 5' RACE reads with MiXCR, one row per CDR3 protein. This table holds about 62,000 distinct CDR3 sequences, 6% to 8.5% found once. These receptors all come from a female donor in good health.

This sequence joins TRBV27 and TRBJ2-7, with D possibly TRBD2 on 5 matching bases. Trimming took off 7 bases at V and 3 bases at J, with 13 bases between the two ends. CDR1 is MNHEY, CDR2 SMNVEV, per germline (reference sequence). The CDR3 loop spans 13 amino acids. The CDR3 sequence: CASTSSGGYEQYF. In DNA form, the CDR3 reads TGTGCCAGCACGTCAAGCGGAGGCTACGAGCAGTACTTC.

This clonotype was seen ten or more times. The chain uses TRBV11-2 and TRBJ1-4; D uncertain. Trimming left V 5 bases short and J 0 bases short, with 13 bases between. Looked up from germline, CDR1 is SGHAT and CDR2 is FQNNGV. This CDR3 contains 16 residues. In nucleotides, the CDR3 is TGTGCCAGCAGCAGTGGACGGTTCGCAACTAATGAAAAACTGTTTTTT. Its translation: CASSSGRFATNEKLFF.

This clonotype was seen many times. This sequence joins TRBV27 and TRBJ2-7; a possible D gene is TRBD1 (6 bases). The germline V gene encodes CDR1 MNHEY and CDR2 SMNVEV (reference sequence). The CDR3 loop spans 14 amino acids. V shed 3 bases and J shed 4 bases, with 13 bases lying between them. Written as DNA, the CDR3 is TGTGCCAGCAGTTTGACGGAACAGGGTTACGAGCAGTACTTC. Translating it yields CASSLTEQGYEQYF.

This chain joins TRBV5-1 and TRBJ2-7; D might be TRBD2 (6 bases). This CDR3 is built from 15 residues. Germline values: CDR1 SGHRS, CDR2 YFSETQ. V was clipped by 2 bases and J by 7 bases, with 19 bases between them. This CDR3 is CASSFRLDNPREQYF. The CDR3 DNA follows: TGCGCCAGCAGCTTTCGACTAGACAACCCTCGGGAGCAGTACTTC. The variable domain in full, completed from reference TRBV5-1 and TRBJ2-7, reads KAGVTQTPRYLIKTRGQQVTLSCSPISGHRSVSWYQQTPGQGLQFLFEYFSETQRNKGNFPGRFSGRQFSNSRSEMNVSTLELGDSALYLCASSFRLDNPREQYFGPGTRLTVT.

This clonotype was seen many times. The genes are TRBV20-1 and TRBJ2-2; perhaps TRBD1 as D (5 bases). The CDR3 loop spans 13 amino acids. Trimming stripped 5 bases from V and 9 bases from J, with 16 bases between. Germline V lookup: CDR1 DFQATT, CDR2 SNEGSKA (reference sequence). This chain's CDR3 is CSARGHSEWELFF. As DNA, the CDR3 is TGCAGTGCTCGTGGACACTCTGAATGGGAGCTGTTTTTT.

This clonotype occurred many times. The rearrangement links TRBV11-2 to TRBJ1-2; D gene unclear. This CDR3 comprises 13 residues. CDR1 SGHAT and CDR2 FQNNGV come from the germline V gene. V was cut by 6 bases and J by 5 bases, with 13 bases left in between. CDR3 loop: CASRREGYYGYTF. DNA for the CDR3: TGTGCCAGCAGAAGGGAAGGATATTATGGCTACACCTTC.

The table lists this clonotype with many counts. The chain employs TRBV20-1 and TRBJ1-1; a possible D gene is TRBD1 (6 bases). The CDR3 runs to 13 residues. CDR1 is DFQATT and CDR2 is SNEGSKA in the germline V gene (reference sequence). Trimming took off 6 bases at V and 3 bases at J, with 14 bases between the two ends. The CDR3 sequence is CSAPRGADTEAFF. The CDR3 DNA is TGCAGTGCCCCCCGGGGGGCTGACACTGAAGCTTTCTTT.

The V call is TRBV9, the J call TRBJ2-1; TRBD2 aligns across 8 bases. Germline CDR1 reads SGDLS; CDR2 reads YYNGEE. Unmatched junction bases numbered 7, after V lost 4 bases and J lost 7 bases. This CDR3 has 14 amino acids. The chain's CDR3 is CASSTGGVGNEQFF. The CDR3, as DNA: TGTGCCAGCAGCACGGGGGGGGTCGGGAATGAGCAGTTCTTC.

A note on this clonotype: The final CDR3 position lacks the conserved phenylalanine or tryptophan, pointing to a likely read error. This CDR3 reads CSAGDPRGDNEQFL. The CDR3 nucleotides are TGCAGTGCTGGGGACCCGAGAGGTGACAATGAGCAGTTCCTC. This chain links TRBV20-1 with TRBJ2-1; D is tentatively TRBD1 or TRBD2 (5 bases each). The germline CDR1 and CDR2 sequences are DFQATT and SNEGSKA (reference sequence). Trimming took off 5 bases at V and 5 bases at J, with 16 bases between the two ends. This CDR3 comprises 14 residues.

This clonotype was found many times. The chain combines TRBV10-1 with TRBJ2-3; 10 bases fit TRBD2. The V gene end was trimmed by 3 bases and the J gene end by 0 bases; junction bases not matched to a gene: 0. Germline V CDR1 and CDR2: WNHNN, SYGVQD (reference sequence). This CDR3 contains 15 residues. The CDR3 sequence is CASSELAGSTDTQYF. The CDR3 nucleotides are TGCGCCAGCAGTGAACTAGCGGGGAGCACAGATACGCAGTATTTT.

V is TRBV18 and J is TRBJ2-1, with 9 bases identical to TRBD2. Germline CDR1 and CDR2: KGHSH and LQKENI. Germline trimming cut 2 bases from V and 8 bases from J; bases unmatched to any gene: 7. The CDR3 has 15 residues. The DNA of the CDR3 is TGTGCCAGCTCACCAAGGGCGGGAGGGCCCCATGAGCAGTTCTTC. Its translation: CASSPRAGGPHEQFF.

This clonotype has more than one count but fewer than ten. The chain uses TRBV6-2 or TRBV6-3 and TRBJ2-1; D possibly corresponds to TRBD2 (6 bases). This CDR3 is built from 18 residues. Germline V lookup: CDR1 MNHEY, CDR2 SVGEGT. V lost 4 bases and J lost 0, with 19 bases in between. The CDR3: CASSLLSDGSLSYNEQFF. The DNA for the CDR3 is TGTGCCAGCAGTTTGCTCTCGGACGGGAGTCTCTCCTACAATGAGCAGTTCTTC.

The genes are TRBV5-1 and TRBJ2-2, with 9 nucleotides matching TRBD2. V was clipped by 4 bases and J by 6 bases; unmatched bases: 16. There are 18 residues in the CDR3. Germline V lookup: CDR1 SGHRS, CDR2 YFSETQ. CDR3 sequence: CASSPGRSSGIFAGELFF. The CDR3 DNA is TGCGCCAGCAGCCCCGGACGCTCTAGCGGGATATTCGCCGGGGAGCTGTTTTTT.

J is TRBJ1-4 and V is TRBV6-6; D gene uncertain. The germline V gene encodes CDR1 MNHNY and CDR2 SVGAGI (reference sequence). CDR3 length: 14 residues. Trimming took off 6 bases at V and 0 bases at J, with 8 bases between the two ends. CDR3 protein: CASRTTATNEKLFF. In DNA, the CDR3 is TGTGCCAGCAGGACCACCGCAACTAATGAAAAACTGTTTTTT.

This clonotype has ten or more counts. The rearrangement uses TRBV27 and TRBJ1-6, with D hard to call. The CDR3 runs 14 residues. Germline CDR1 and CDR2: MNHEY and SMNVEV (reference sequence). Trimming took 3 bases from V and 8 from J, leaving 11 bases between them. The CDR3 region is CASSFRQVYSPLHF. In DNA form, the CDR3 reads TGTGCCAGCAGTTTTCGGCAGGTTTATTCACCCCTCCACTTT.

The J gene is TRBJ2-1, the V gene TRBV6-6; D assignment may be TRBD1 or TRBD2 (6 bases each). The ends were cut back, 2 bases at V and 12 bases at J, with 17 bases in the middle. CDR3 length equals 14 residues. Germline CDR1 MNHNY, CDR2 SVGAGI (reference sequence). The CDR3 loop is CASSYGGRGPGQFF. Written as DNA, the CDR3 is TGTGCCAGCAGTTACGGGGGGCGCGGGCCGGGGCAGTTCTTC.

This clonotype was seen once. The genes are TRBV7-2 and TRBJ2-5; 13 bases match TRBD2. The CDR3 extends over 18 amino acids. The V and J ends lost 3 bases and 3 bases, in that order; junction bases with no gene match: 10. Looked up from germline, CDR1 is SGHTA and CDR2 is FQGNSA. CDR3 protein: CASSLDPGLAGSKETQYF. CDR3 nucleotide sequence: TGTGCCAGCAGCTTGGATCCGGGACTAGCGGGATCAAAAGAGACCCAGTACTTC.

V is TRBV18 and J is TRBJ2-6; 8 bases line up with TRBD1. V lost 4 bases and J lost 2; bases outside the gene matches: 10. This CDR3 comprises 18 residues. The germline V gene encodes CDR1 KGHSH and CDR2 LQKENI. The CDR3 DNA sequence: TGTGCCAGCTCACTACAGGACAGGGCTAGTCCTGGGGCCAACGTCCTGACTTTC. Protein sequence: CASSLQDRASPGANVLTF.

This clonotype was seen ten or more times. The rearrangement uses TRBV13 and TRBJ2-3; TRBD1 matches 7 bases. This CDR3 spans 17 amino acids. Germline lookup yields CDR1 PRHDT and CDR2 FYEKMQ (reference sequence). Trimming at V came to 5 bases and at J to 1 base, leaving 12 bases not matched to a gene. The CDR3 spells CASSIRDRASRTDTQYF. The DNA of the CDR3 is TGTGCCAGCAGCATCCGGGACAGAGCTTCTCGCACAGATACGCAGTATTTT. The variable domain in full, with the rest retrieved from reference TRBV13 and TRBJ2-3, is AAGVIQSPRHLIKEKRETATLKCYPIPRHDTVYWYQQGPGQDPQFLISFYEKMQSDKGSIPDRFSAQQFSDYHSELNMSSLELGDSALYFCASSIRDRASRTDTQYFGPGTRLTVL.

This clonotype was detected many times. This chain joins TRBV27 and TRBJ1-1; 9 bases are shared with TRBD1. This CDR3 comprises 16 residues. Trimming removed 6 bases from V and 4 bases from J; junction bases left unmatched: 12. Germline V CDR1 and CDR2: MNHEY, SMNVEV (reference sequence). CDR3 coding DNA: TGTGCCAGCAGCGGGACAGGGCGGTTTGGAAGCACTGAAGCTTTCTTT. As protein: CASSGTGRFGSTEAFF.

The CDR3 spells CASSMRGGYEQYF. The DNA for the CDR3 is TGTGCCAGTAGTATGAGGGGAGGCTACGAGCAGTACTTC. This chain uses TRBV19 with TRBJ2-7; weak D call: TRBD2 (6 bases). There are 13 residues in the CDR3. Trimming left V 3 bases short and J 3 bases short, with 9 bases between. Germline V lookup: CDR1 LNHDA, CDR2 SQIVND (reference sequence).

This clonotype was seen more than once but under ten times. The genes are TRBV29-1 and TRBJ2-7; 7 bases align to TRBD1. This CDR3 comprises 13 residues. V shed 3 bases and J 5 bases; nucleotides not matched to a gene: 7. Per the germline V gene, CDR1 is SQVTM and CDR2 is ANQGSEA. The CDR3, as DNA: TGCAGCGTTGAGAGACAGGGATACAACGAGCAGTACTTC. Translated, it gives CSVERQGYNEQYF.

This clonotype was observed at least ten times. V usage is TRBV7-2 and J usage is TRBJ2-1, with 7 bases aligning to TRBD2. The V gene end was trimmed by 0 bases and the J gene end by 3 bases; junction bases not matched to a gene: 8. The CDR3 runs to 17 residues. Germline values: CDR1 SGHTA, CDR2 FQGNSA. The CDR3 DNA sequence: TGTGCCAGCAGCTTAGCGAGGCTAGCGGAAATCTACAATGAGCAGTTCTTC. It encodes CASSLARLAEIYNEQFF.

V gene TRBV30 combines with J gene TRBJ2-2; D possibly corresponds to TRBD1 (6 bases). The CDR3 length is 13 residues. Germline V gene data show CDR1 as GTSNPN and CDR2 as SVGIG (reference sequence). Trimming removed 3 bases from V and 5 bases from J, with 10 bases in between. The CDR3 DNA reads as TGTGCCTGGAGGGCAGGGGTGACCGGGGAGCTGTTTTTT. Its translation is CAWRAGVTGELFF.

The genes are TRBV12-3 or TRBV12-4 and TRBJ1-1, with TRBD1 matching 10 bases. The CDR3 length is 13 residues. The V gene end was trimmed by 8 bases and the J gene end by 3 bases; junction bases not matched to a gene: 3. CDR3 protein: CASGTGEYTEAFF. Here the CDR3 DNA reads TGTGCCAGCGGGACAGGGGAGTACACTGAAGCTTTCTTT.